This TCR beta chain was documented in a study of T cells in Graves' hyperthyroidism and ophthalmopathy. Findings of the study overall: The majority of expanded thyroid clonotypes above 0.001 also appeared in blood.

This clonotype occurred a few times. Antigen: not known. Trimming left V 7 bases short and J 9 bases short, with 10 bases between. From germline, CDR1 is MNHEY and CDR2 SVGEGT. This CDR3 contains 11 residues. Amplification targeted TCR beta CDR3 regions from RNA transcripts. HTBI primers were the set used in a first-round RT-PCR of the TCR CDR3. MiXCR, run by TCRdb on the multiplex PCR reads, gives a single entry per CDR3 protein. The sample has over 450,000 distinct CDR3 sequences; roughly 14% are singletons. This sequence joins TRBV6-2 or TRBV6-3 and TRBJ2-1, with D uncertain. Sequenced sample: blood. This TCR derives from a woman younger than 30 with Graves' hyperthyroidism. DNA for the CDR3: TGTGCCAGCACCGACATGGGTGAGCAGTTCTTC. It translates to CASTDMGEQFF.